The clone carrying this T cell receptor beta chain has a single count. Its target is not known. Trimming pared 3 bases from V and 4 bases from J, leaving 14 bases between. The CDR3 runs 15 residues. Germline V gene data show CDR1 as MNHEY and CDR2 as SVGEGT. The data are from a study of CD8 T cells in ankylosing spondylitis. Study-level points and caveats: Significant enrichment of disease-linked clones was reported in matched ankylosing spondylitis synovial fluid. Characteristic of ankylosing spondylitis blood, it appeared, was a TCR beta motif comprising about 8 highly homologous variants.

TCRdb itself ran the 5' RACE reads through MiXCR, one entry per CDR3 protein. The sample lists over 600,000 distinct CDR3 sequences; around a fifth were seen once. The sequence was collected from a male donor with ankylosing spondylitis. This chain joins TRBV6-2 or TRBV6-3 and TRBJ2-3; D might be TRBD2 (6 bases). The specimen sequenced was blood, either unsorted or a sorted T cell fraction (not recorded which). The CDR3 protein is CASSYGLREPDTQYF. In nucleotides, the CDR3 is TGTGCCAGCAGTTATGGGCTCCGGGAGCCAGATACGCAGTATTTT.